The present T cell receptor beta chain was sequenced within a study of identifying expanded T cells in peripheral blood. Study-wide findings and caveats: Differentially abundant clones: around 1.2 between replicates, 16.4 at about two weeks, approximately 19 at four.

CDR1 and CDR2 from the germline V gene are SNHLY and FYNNEI. The CDR3 is 17 residues long. Trimming removed 6 bases at V and 4 bases at J, with 24 bases between. A note on this clone: Its target is not known.

TCRdb's copy holds only in-frame clones and misses some; the assay was immunoSEQ multiplex PCR. The sample lists about 90,000 clones, 70% to 90% occurring once. The sequence was obtained from a person aged 18-69 years in good health. J is TRBJ1-1 and V is TRBV2, with a weak D call TRBD1 (5 bases). Sample: blood. The CDR3 spells CASSPRPDYGGVTEAFF. CDR3 DNA: TGTGCCAGCAGCCCACGGCCAGATTACGGGGGGGTCACTGAAGCTTTCTTT.